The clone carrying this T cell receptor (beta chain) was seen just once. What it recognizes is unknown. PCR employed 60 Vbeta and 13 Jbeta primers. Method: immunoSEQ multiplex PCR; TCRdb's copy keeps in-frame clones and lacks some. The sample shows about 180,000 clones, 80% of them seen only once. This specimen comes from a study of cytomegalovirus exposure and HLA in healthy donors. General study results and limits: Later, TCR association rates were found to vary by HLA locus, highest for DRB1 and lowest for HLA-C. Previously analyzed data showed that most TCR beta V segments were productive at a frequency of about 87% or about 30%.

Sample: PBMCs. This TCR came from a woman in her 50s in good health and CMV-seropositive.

The CDR3 region is CASSVAAQEDGYTF. The CDR3 DNA reads TGTGCCAGCAGCGTAGCGGCACAGGAAGATGGCTACACCTTC. This chain connects TRBV9 to TRBJ1-2, with D possibly being TRBD1 (5 bases). Between the trimmed V and J ends, which lost 0 bases and 6 bases, there was a span of 12 bases. The CDR3 has 14 residues. CDR1 and CDR2 (germline): SGDLS, YYNGEE.